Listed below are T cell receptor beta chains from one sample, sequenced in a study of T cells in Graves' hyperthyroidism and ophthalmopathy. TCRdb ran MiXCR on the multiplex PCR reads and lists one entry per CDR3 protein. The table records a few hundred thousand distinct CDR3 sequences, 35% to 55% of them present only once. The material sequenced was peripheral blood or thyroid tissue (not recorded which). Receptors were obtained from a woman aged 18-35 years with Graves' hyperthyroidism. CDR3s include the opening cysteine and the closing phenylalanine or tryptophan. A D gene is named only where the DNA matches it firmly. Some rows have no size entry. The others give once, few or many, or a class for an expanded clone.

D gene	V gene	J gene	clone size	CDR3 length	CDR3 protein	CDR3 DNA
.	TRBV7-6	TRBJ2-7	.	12	CASDKGKYEQYF	TGTGCTAGCGATAAGGGGAAGTACGAGCAGTACTTC
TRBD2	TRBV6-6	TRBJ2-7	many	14	CASRQLAPSYEQYF	TGTGCCAGCAGGCAACTAGCGCCTTCCTACGAGCAGTACTTC
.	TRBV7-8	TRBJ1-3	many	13	CASSFGTGNTIYF	TGTGCCAGCAGCTTTGGCACTGGAAACACCATATATTTT
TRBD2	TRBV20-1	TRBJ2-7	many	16	CSARGRPAGASYEQYF	TGCAGTGCTAGAGGGCGGCCAGCGGGAGCATCCTACGAGCAGTACTTC
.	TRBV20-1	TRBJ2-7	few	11	CSAREGGEQYF	TGCAGTGCTAGGGAGGGAGGCGAGCAGTACTTC
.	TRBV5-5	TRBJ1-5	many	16	CASRGGGWFSNQPQHF	TGTGCCAGCAGGGGAGGAGGGTGGTTTAGCAATCAGCCCCAGCATTTT
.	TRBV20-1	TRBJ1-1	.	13	CSASGGGDTEAFF	TGCAGTGCTAGTGGGGGAGGGGACACTGAAGCTTTCTTT
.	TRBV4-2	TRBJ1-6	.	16	CASSQWGQRRGSPLHF	TGTGCCAGCAGCCAATGGGGGCAGAGAAGGGGGTCACCCCTCCACTTT
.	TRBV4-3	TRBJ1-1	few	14	CASSQKTQDTEAFF	TGCGCCAGCAGCCAAAAGACACAGGACACTGAAGCTTTCTTT
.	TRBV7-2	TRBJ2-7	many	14	CASSLMSATYEQYF	TGTGCCAGCAGCTTAATGTCTGCCACCTACGAGCAGTACTTC
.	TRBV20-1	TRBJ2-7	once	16	CSEEGRGRGAVGEQYF	TGCAGTGAAGAAGGTAGAGGCAGGGGGGCGGTGGGGGAGCAGTACTTC
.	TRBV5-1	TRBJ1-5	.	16	CASSPSRTSEQETQHF	TGTGCCAGCAGCCCCAGTAGGACTAGCGAGCAAGAGACCCAGCATTTT
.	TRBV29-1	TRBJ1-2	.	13	CSVERTVPWSYTF	TGCAGCGTTGAGCGGACGGTCCCCTGGAGCTACACCTTC
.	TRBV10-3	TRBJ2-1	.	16	CAISESSGYPYNEQFF	TGTGCCATCAGTGAGTCGAGCGGGTACCCCTACAATGAGCAGTTCTTC
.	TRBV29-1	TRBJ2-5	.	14	CSVTGRRVWETQYF	TGCAGCGTTACCGGGCGGAGGGTCTGGGAGACCCAGTACTTC
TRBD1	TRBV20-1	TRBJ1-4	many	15	CSATSGGSDNEKLFF	TGCAGTGCTACATCAGGGGGCTCGGATAATGAAAAACTGTTTTTT
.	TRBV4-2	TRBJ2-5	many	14	CASSQAKGQETQYF	TGTGCCAGCAGCCAAGCAAAGGGCCAAGAGACCCAGTACTTC
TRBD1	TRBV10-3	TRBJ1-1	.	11	CAISRQGEAFF	TGTGCCATCAGTCGACAGGGGGAAGCTTTCTTT
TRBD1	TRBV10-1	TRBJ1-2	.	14	CASRSDRGLVGYTF	TGCGCCAGCAGGTCGGACAGGGGGCTGGTTGGCTACACCTTC
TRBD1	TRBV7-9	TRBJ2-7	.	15	CASSVGQGANYEQYF	TGTGCCAGCAGCGTAGGACAGGGAGCTAACTACGAGCAGTACTTC
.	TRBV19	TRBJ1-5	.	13	CASSVSRNQPQHF	TGTGCCAGTAGTGTGTCCCGCAATCAGCCCCAGCATTTT
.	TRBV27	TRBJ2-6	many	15	CASSDRGGGANVLTF	TGTGCCAGCAGCGACAGGGGAGGGGGGGCCAACGTCCTGACTTTC
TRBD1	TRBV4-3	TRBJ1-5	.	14	CASSHPGQGLYEHF	TGCGCCAGCAGCCATCCGGGACAGGGTCTCTACGAGCATTTT
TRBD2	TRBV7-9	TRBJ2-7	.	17	CASSGGLDFSQVYEQYF	TGTGCCAGCTCTGGGGGACTAGATTTTTCTCAGGTCTACGAGCAGTACTTC
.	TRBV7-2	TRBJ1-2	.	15	CASSLAGQENYGYTF	TGTGCCAGCAGCTTAGCGGGCCAGGAGAACTATGGCTACACCTTC
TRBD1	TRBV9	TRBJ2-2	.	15	CASKLGTGDTGELFF	TGTGCCAGCAAACTAGGGACAGGGGACACCGGGGAGCTGTTTTTT
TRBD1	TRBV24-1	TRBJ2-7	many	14	CATSDPRDSHEQYF	TGTGCCACCAGTGATCCCCGGGACAGTCACGAGCAGTACTTC
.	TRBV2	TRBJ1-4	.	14	CASSPQSGVEKLFF	TGTGCCAGCAGTCCTCAGTCCGGGGTTGAAAAACTGTTTTTT